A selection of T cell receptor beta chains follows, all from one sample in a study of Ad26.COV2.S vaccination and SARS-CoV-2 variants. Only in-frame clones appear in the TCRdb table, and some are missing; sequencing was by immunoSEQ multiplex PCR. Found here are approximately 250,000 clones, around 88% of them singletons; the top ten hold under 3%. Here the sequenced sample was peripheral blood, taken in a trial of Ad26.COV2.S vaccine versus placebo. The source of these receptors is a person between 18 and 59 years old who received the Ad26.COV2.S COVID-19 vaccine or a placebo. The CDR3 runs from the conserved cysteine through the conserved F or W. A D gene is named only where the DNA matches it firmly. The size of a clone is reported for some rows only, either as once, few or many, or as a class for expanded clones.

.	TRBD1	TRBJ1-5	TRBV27	TGTGCCAGCCGTCTGGGACAGGAAGGCAATCAGCCCCAGCATTTT	CASRLGQEGNQPQHF
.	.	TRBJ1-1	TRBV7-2	TGTGCCAGCAGACAGGGACAGAACACTGAAGCTTTCTTT	CASRQGQNTEAFF
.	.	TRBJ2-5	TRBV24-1	TGTGCCACCAGTGATTCAGGGGTCATCCAAGAGACCCAGTACTTC	CATSDSGVIQETQYF
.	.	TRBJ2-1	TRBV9	TGTGCCAGCAGCGTAGATGGTACGGTACAATTCTTCAATGAGCAGTTCTTC	CASSVDGTVQFFNEQFF
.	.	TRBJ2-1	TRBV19	TGTGCCAGTAGTCGTCTGGCAGCCTACAATGAGCAGTTCTTC	CASSRLAAYNEQFF
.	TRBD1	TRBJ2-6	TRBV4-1	TGCGCCAGCAGCCAACTGCTGGGACAGGGGGCTGGGGCCAACGTCCTGACTTTC	CASSQLLGQGAGANVLTF
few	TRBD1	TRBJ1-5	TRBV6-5	TGTGCCAGCAGTCCGGGACAGCCAAATCAGCCCCAGCATTTT	CASSPGQPNQPQHF
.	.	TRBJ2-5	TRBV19	TGTGCCAGTACCCCCAGGGAGCAAGAGACCCAGTACTTC	CASTPREQETQYF
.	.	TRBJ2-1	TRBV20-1	TGCAGTGCAAGGACGTACAATGAGCAGTTCTTC	CSARTYNEQFF
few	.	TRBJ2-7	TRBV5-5	TGTGCCAGCAGCGCCGCTTACGAGCAGTACTTC	CASSAAYEQYF
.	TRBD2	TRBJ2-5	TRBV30	TGTGCCCGCCGCTCTTCGGGGGGTGGGGAGACCCAGTACTTC	CARRSSGGGETQYF
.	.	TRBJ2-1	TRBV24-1	TGTGCCACCAGTGATTTGGGGGGGAACTACAAACGGTCTAGGAATGAGCAGTTCTTC	CATSDLGGNYKRSRNEQFF
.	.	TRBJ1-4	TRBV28	TGTGCCAGCAGCCAGATTGTAGGAGAAAAACTGTTTTTT	CASSQIVGEKLFF
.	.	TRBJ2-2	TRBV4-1	TGCGCCAGCAGCCAAGTAGGGGAGACCGGGGAGCTGTTTTTT	CASSQVGETGELFF
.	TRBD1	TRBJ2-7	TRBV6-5	TGTGCCAGCAGTCGGACAGGAAACGAGCAGTACTTC	CASSRTGNEQYF
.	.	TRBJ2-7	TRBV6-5	TGTGCCAGCCACCGGGACCACCTTAGCTACGAGCAGTACTTC	CASHRDHLSYEQYF
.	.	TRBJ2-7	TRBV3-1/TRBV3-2	TGTGCCAGCAGCTCGCGAGAGGGCGGGGAGCAGTACTTC	CASSSREGGEQYF
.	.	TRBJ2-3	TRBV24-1	TGTGCCACCAGTGCCCCCGCGGCGGGTAGCACAGATACGCAGTATTTT	CATSAPAAGSTDTQYF
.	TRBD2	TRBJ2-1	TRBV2	TGTGCCAGCAGTACGTCAAGGACTAGCGGGAGCGATAGGGAGCAGTTCTTC	CASSTSRTSGSDREQFF
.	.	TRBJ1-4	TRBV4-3	TGCGCCAGCAGCCACCTGGGGGACGCGACTCAAAAACTGTTTTTT	CASSHLGDATQKLFF
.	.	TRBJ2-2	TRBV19	TGTGCCAGTAGTCTCCGGGGGGCCTTGAACACCGGGGAGCTGTTTTTT	CASSLRGALNTGELFF
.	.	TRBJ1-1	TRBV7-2	TGTGCCAGCAGCCTAAGCAGGGGAATGAACACTGAAGCTTTCTTT	CASSLSRGMNTEAFF
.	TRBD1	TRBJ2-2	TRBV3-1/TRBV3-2	TGTGCCAGCAGCCGCGGGACAGGGGTTAGCACCGGGGAGCTGTTTTTT	CASSRGTGVSTGELFF
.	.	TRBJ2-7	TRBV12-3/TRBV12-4	TGTGCCAGCAGCTCGGGCCCAGCGGAGCAGTACTTC	CASSSGPAEQYF
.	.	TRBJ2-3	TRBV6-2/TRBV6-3	TGTGCCAGCAGTTTGCCCGCATGGGTAGCAAATACGCAGTATTTT	CASSLPAWVANTQYF
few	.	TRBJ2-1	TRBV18	TGTGCCAGCTCACCACGGGACAATGAGCAGTTCTTC	CASSPRDNEQFF
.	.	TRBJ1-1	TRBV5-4	TGTGCCAGCAGCTTGAGGGGAGTCCGGAACACTGAAGCTTTCTTT	CASSLRGVRNTEAFF
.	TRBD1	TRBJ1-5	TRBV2	TGTGCCAGCAGTGACAGGGGGAGTCAGCCCCAGCATTTT	CASSDRGSQPQHF
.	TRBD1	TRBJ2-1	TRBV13	TGTGCCAGCAGCTACAGGGGGAATGAGCAGTTCTTC	CASSYRGNEQFF
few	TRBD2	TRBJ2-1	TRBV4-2	TGTGCCAGCAGCCAAGATCGTACTAGCGGGAGAGGGCAGTTCTTC	CASSQDRTSGRGQFF
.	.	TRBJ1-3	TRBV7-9	TGTGCCAGCAGCCCCGCCCGACCCAGCTCTGGAAACACCATATATTTT	CASSPARPSSGNTIYF
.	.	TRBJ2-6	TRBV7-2	TGTGCCAGCAGCTTAGTGGGGACCTCTGGGGCCAACGTCCTGACTTTC	CASSLVGTSGANVLTF
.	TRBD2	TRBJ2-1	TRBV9	TGTGCCAGCAGCGTAGAAGGGAGGGGAAGCTACCTTTACAATGAGCAGTTCTTC	CASSVEGRGSYLYNEQFF
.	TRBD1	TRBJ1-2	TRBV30	TGTGCCTGGAGTGGCCGGGACAGGGGGCGAGTAGGGGGCTACACCTTC	CAWSGRDRGRVGGYTF
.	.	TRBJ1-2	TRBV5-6	TGTGCCAGCAGCTTCGGGGTTGTAAATGGCTACACCTTC	CASSFGVVNGYTF
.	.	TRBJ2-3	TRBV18	TGTGCCAGCTCACCTCCGGCCGGCGATACGCAGTATTTT	CASSPPAGDTQYF
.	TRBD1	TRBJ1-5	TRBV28	TGTGCCAGCAGTTTCCGGACAGGGCGTTACAATCAGCCCCAGCATTTT	CASSFRTGRYNQPQHF
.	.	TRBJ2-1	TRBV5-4	TGTGCCAGCAGCCCCTCGGCCTCCCATGAGCAGTTCTTC	CASSPSASHEQFF
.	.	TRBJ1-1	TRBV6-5	TGTGCCAGCAGGGATATAGGGACACCGAACACTGAAGCTTTCTTT	CASRDIGTPNTEAFF
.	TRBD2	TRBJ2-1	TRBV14	TGTGCCAGCAGCCAAGTAATCGGACTAGCGGGACCTAAAAGCTCCTACAATGAGCAGTTCTTC	CASSQVIGLAGPKSSYNEQFF
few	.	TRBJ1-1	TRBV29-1	TGCAGCGGTTCGGGACACCTGAACACTGAAGCTTTCTTT	CSGSGHLNTEAFF
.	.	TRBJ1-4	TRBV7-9	TGTGCCAGCAGTGAGGAGAAGATTACTAATGAAAAACTGTTTTTT	CASSEEKITNEKLFF
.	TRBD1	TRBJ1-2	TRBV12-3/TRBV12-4	TGTGCCAGCAGCTGGACAGGGGGTATTTTTTTC	CASSWTGGIFF
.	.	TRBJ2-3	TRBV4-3	TGCGCCAGCAGCCAAGAAATCTCAGATACGCAGTATTTT	CASSQEISDTQYF
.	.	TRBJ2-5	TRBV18	TGTGCCAGCTCACCACTTAGGACGCAACAAGAGACCCAGTACTTC	CASSPLRTQQETQYF
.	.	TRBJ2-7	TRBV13	TGTGCCAGCAGCTTAGGGAACTCGATCTACGAGCAGTACTTC	CASSLGNSIYEQYF
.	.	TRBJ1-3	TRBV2	TGTGCCAGCAGTGACGTAGCTGCCGGGAGAAACACCATATATTTT	CASSDVAAGRNTIYF
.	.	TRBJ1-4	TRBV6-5	TGTGCCAGCAGTTACTCGACGGTTAGGGCTAATGAAAAACTGTTTTTT	CASSYSTVRANEKLFF
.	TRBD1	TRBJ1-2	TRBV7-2	TGTGCCAGCAGCCCGTGGGACAGGGGGCGTGGGAGTGGCTACACCTTC	CASSPWDRGRGSGYTF
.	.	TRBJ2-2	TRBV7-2	TGTGCCAGCAGCCCGCACCGGGGTAGAACCGGGGAGCTGTTTTTT	CASSPHRGRTGELFF
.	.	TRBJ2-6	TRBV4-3	TGCGCCAGCAGCCAAGTTGTTTCTGGGGCCAACGTCCTGACTTTC	CASSQVVSGANVLTF
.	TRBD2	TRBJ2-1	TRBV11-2	TGTGCCAGCAGCCCAGTAGCGGGAGGGCCCTACAATGAGCAGTTCTTC	CASSPVAGGPYNEQFF
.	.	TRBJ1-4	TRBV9	TGTGCCAGCAGCGCCGCTCCAGCCGCAACTAATGAAAAACTGTTTTTT	CASSAAPAATNEKLFF
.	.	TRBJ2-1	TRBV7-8	TGTGCCAGCAGCCACTCGAGGGGGGAGCAGTTCTTC	CASSHSRGEQFF
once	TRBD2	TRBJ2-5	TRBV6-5	TGTGCCAGCAGTTACTTCGAATCTAGCGGGGGAACCCAGTACTTC	CASSYFESSGGTQYF
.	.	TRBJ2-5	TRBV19	TGTGCCAGTAGTACCCTCAGGGCCCCCACAGAGACCCAGTACTTC	CASSTLRAPTETQYF
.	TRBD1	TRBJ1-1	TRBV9	TGTGCCAGCAGCGCGGGGACAGATGAAGCTTTCTTT	CASSAGTDEAFF
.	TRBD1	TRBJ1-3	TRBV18	TGTGCCAGCTCACCACTTGGACAGGGGGCCAGGTCTGGAAACACCATATATTTT	CASSPLGQGARSGNTIYF
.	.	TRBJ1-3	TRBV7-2	TGTGCCAGCAGCTCCTACAGAGGCTCTGGAAACACCATATATTTT	CASSSYRGSGNTIYF